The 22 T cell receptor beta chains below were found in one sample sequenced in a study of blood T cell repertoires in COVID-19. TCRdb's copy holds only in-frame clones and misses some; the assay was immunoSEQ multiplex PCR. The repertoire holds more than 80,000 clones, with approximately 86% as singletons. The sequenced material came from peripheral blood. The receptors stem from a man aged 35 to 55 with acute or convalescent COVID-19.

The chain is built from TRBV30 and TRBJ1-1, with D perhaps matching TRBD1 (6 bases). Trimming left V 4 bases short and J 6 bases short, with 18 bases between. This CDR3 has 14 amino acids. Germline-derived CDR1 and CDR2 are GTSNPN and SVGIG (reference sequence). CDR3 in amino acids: CAWKTGLGLSEAFF. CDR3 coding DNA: TGTGCCTGGAAAACAGGGCTAGGTCTCTCTGAAGCTTTCTTT.

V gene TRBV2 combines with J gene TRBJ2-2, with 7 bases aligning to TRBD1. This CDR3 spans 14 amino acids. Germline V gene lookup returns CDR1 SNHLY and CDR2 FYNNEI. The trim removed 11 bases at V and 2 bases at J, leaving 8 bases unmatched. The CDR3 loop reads CASWDSPNTGELFF. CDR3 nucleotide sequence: TGTGCCTCCTGGGACAGCCCAAACACCGGGGAGCTGTTTTTT.

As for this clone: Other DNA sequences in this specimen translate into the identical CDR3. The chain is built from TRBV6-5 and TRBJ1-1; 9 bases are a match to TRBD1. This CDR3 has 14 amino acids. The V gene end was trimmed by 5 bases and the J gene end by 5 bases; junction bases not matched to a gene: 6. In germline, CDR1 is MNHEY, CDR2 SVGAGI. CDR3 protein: CASSPTGTGTEAFF. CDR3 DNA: TGTGCCAGCAGTCCCACCGGGACAGGGACTGAAGCTTTCTTT.

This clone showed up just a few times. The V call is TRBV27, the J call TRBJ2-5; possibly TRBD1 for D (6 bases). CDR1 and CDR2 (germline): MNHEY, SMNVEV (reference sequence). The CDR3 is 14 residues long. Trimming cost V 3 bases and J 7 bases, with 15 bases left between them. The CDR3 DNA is TGTGCCAGCAGTTTTAGGCTGAGAGGGGGGACCCAGTACTTC. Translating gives CASSFRLRGGTQYF.

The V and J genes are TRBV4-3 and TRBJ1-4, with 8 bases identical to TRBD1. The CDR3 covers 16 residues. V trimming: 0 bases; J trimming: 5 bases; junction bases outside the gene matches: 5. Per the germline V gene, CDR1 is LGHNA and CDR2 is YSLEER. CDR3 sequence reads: CASSQDWTGSNEKLFF. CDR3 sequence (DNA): TGCGCCAGCAGCCAAGATTGGACAGGGTCGAATGAAAAACTGTTTTTT.

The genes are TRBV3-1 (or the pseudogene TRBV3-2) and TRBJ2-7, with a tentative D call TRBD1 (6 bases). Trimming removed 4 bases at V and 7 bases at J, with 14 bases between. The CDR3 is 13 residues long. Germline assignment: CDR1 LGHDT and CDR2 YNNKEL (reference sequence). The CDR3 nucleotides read TGTGCCAGCAGCCCGACAGGTTTGGGTGAGCAGTACTTC. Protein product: CASSPTGLGEQYF.

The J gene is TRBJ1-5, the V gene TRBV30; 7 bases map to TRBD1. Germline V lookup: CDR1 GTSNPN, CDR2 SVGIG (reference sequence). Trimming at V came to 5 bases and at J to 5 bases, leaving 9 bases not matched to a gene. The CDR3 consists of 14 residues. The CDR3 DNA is TGTGCCTGGGGAACAGGGGTCAATCATCAGCCCCAGCATTTT. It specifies CAWGTGVNHQPQHF.

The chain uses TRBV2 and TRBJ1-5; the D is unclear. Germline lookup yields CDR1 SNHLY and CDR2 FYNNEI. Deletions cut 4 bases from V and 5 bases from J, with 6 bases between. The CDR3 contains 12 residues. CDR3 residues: CASSAGDQPQHF. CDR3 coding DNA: TGTGCCAGCAGTGCCGGGGATCAGCCCCAGCATTTT.

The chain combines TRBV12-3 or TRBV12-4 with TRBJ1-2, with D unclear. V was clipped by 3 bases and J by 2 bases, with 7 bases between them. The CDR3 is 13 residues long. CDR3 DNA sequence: TGTGCCAGCAGTTTGGGAGAAAACTATGGCTACACCTTC. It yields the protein CASSLGENYGYTF.

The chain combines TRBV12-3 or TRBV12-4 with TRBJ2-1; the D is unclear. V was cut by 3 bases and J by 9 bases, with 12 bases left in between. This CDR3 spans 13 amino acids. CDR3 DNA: TGTGCCAGCAGTTTGTCCGGTTTTGGTGAGCAGTTCTTC. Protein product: CASSLSGFGEQFF.

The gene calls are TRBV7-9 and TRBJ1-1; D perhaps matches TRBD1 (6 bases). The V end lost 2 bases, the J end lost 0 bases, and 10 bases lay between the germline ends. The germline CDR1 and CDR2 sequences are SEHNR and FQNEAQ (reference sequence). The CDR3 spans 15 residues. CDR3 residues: CASSLPGHLNTEAFF. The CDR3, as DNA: TGTGCCAGCAGCTTACCGGGACACCTGAACACTGAAGCTTTCTTT.

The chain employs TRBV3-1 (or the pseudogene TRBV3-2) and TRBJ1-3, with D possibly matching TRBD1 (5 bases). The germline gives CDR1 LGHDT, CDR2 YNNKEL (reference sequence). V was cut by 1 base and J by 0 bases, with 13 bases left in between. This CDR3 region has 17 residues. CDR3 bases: TGTGCCAGCAGCCAAGCCCTTGACAGACTCTCTGGAAACACCATATATTTT. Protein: CASSQALDRLSGNTIYF.

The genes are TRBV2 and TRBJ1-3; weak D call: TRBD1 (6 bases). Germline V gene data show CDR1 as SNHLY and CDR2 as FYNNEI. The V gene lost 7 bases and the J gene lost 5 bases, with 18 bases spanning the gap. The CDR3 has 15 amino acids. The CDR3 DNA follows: TGTGCCAGCATTTCATTCCGGGACAATAGAAACACCATATATTTT. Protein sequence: CASISFRDNRNTIYF.

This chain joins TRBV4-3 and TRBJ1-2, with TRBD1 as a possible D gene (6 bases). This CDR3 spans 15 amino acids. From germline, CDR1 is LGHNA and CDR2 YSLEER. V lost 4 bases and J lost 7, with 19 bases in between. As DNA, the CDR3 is TGCGCCAGCAGCCGAAGCCAGGGGATTTTCTTTGGCTACACCTTC. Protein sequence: CASSRSQGIFFGYTF.

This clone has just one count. The CDR3 DNA follows: TGTGCCACCAGCAGAGATAAGTCAGGGGGTAGCGCTTTCTTT. Its translation: CATSRDKSGGSAFF. The chain carries TRBV15 and TRBJ1-1, with TRBD1 matching over 7 bases. Germline V lookup: CDR1 LNHNV, CDR2 YYDKDF (reference sequence). The CDR3 is made up of 14 amino acids. V lost 0 bases to trimming and J lost 11 bases; unmatched junction nucleotides: 9.

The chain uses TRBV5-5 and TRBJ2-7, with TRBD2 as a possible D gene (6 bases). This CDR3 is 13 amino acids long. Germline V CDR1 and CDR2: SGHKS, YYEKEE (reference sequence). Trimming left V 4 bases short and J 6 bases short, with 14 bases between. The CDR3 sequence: CASSLGGGIEQYF. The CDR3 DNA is TGTGCCAGCAGCCTTGGTGGGGGGATCGAGCAGTACTTC.

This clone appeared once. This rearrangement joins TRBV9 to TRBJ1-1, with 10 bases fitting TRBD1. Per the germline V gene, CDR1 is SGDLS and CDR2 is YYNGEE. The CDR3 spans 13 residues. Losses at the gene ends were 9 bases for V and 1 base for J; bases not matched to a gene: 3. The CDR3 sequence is CATGQGTNTEAFF. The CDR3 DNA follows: TGTGCCACGGGACAGGGGACGAACACTGAAGCTTTCTTT.

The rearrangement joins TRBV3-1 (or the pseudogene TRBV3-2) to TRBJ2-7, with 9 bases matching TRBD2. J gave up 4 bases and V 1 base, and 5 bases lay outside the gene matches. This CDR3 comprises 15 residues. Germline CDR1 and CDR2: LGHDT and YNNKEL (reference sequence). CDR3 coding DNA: TGTGCCAGCAGCCAAGGAGTAGCGGGAGTTTACGAGCAGTACTTC. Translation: CASSQGVAGVYEQYF.

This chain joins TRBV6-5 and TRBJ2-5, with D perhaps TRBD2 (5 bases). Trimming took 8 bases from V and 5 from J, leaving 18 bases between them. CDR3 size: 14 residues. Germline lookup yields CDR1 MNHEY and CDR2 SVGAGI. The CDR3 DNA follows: TGTGCCAGCGGGGAGCAAATTGGATGGGAGACCCAGTACTTC. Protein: CASGEQIGWETQYF.

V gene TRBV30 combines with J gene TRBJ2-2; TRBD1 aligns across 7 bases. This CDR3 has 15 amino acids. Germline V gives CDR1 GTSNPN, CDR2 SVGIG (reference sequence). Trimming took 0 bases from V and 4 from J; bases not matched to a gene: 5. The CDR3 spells CAWSVGGAVTGELFF. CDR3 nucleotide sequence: TGTGCCTGGAGTGTAGGGGGCGCCGTCACCGGGGAGCTGTTTTTT.

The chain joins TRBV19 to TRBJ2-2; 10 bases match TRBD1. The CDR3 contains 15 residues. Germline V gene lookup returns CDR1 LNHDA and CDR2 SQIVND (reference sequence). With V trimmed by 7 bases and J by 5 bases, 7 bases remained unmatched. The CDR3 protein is CASKRQGAWTGELFF. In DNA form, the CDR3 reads TGTGCCAGTAAGCGACAGGGGGCTTGGACCGGGGAGCTGTTTTTT. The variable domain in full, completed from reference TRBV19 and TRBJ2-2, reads DGGITQSPKYLFRKEGQNVTLSCEQNLNHDAMYWYRQDPGQGLRLIYYSQIVNDFQKGDIAEGYSVSREKKESFPLTVTSAQKNPTAFYLCASKRQGAWTGELFFGEGSRLTVL.

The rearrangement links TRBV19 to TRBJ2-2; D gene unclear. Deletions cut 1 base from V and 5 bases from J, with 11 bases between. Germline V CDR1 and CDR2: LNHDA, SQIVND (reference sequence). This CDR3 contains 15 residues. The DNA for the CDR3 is TGTGCCAGTAGTATAGGAGGCGTAGGAACCGGGGAGCTGTTTTTT. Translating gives CASSIGGVGTGELFF.